The 20 T cell receptor beta chains presented below share a single source sample, sequenced in a study of shared clonotypes between healthy human individuals. TCRdb keeps only in-frame clones here, not all; method: immunoSEQ multiplex PCR. In the table there are about 2.4 million clones, 85% to 95% of which are singletons. Sequences were obtained from naive CD4+ T cells sorted from blood. As to subset: CD45RA+ positively selected. Receptors were obtained from a man between 18 and 35 years old in good health.

Concerning this clone itself: At the DNA level, this CDR3 is encoded by other sequences in the same sample as well. This chain connects TRBV29-1 to TRBJ1-5; D is ambiguous. The V gene's germline CDR1 is SQVTM and CDR2 ANQGSEA. The V end was cut by 4 bases, the J end by 2 bases, with 6 bases between. The CDR3 covers 12 residues. DNA for the CDR3: TGCAGCGTTGGCCAGGGCAATCAGCCCCAGCATTTT. Translation gives CSVGQGNQPQHF.

The genes are TRBV29-1 and TRBJ2-1, with D perhaps being TRBD1 or TRBD2 (6 bases each). V dropped 3 bases and J dropped 0 bases, with 18 bases sitting between them. The CDR3 is 17 residues long. Germline CDR1 reads SQVTM; CDR2 reads ANQGSEA. The CDR3 region has the DNA TGCAGCGTTGATAGGGTAGGGGGAGGCAGCTCCTACAATGAGCAGTTCTTC. Protein product: CSVDRVGGGSSYNEQFF.

This clone was seen once. This chain connects TRBV9 to TRBJ2-7; 8 bases agree with TRBD2. V was pared by 4 bases and J by 3 bases, with 6 bases of the junction left unmatched. The CDR3 spans 14 residues. The germline gives CDR1 SGDLS, CDR2 YYNGEE. The CDR3 is CASSLGSGSYEQYF. The CDR3 nucleotides read TGTGCCAGCAGCCTTGGAAGCGGGAGCTACGAGCAGTACTTC.

This clone was counted once. The chain uses TRBV7-9 and TRBJ1-4; maybe TRBD1 (6 bases). From germline, CDR1 is SEHNR and CDR2 FQNEAQ (reference sequence). This CDR3 has 15 amino acids. The V and J ends lost 0 bases and 3 bases respectively, with 8 bases between them. The CDR3 protein is CASSLAGQSNEKLFF. Here the CDR3 DNA reads TGTGCCAGCAGCTTAGCTGGACAGTCTAATGAAAAACTGTTTTTT.

The rearrangement joins TRBV18 to TRBJ1-2, with a possible D match to TRBD1 (5 bases). The V gene's germline CDR1 is KGHSH and CDR2 LQKENI. Between the trimmed V and J ends, which lost 1 base and 6 bases, there was a span of 12 bases. The CDR3 spans 14 residues. CDR3: CASSPQGSENGYTF. The CDR3, as DNA: TGTGCCAGCTCACCACAGGGGTCTGAAAATGGCTACACCTTC.

A single count supports this clone. This chain joins TRBV5-6 and TRBJ2-7, with 7 positions matching TRBD1. Germline-derived CDR1 and CDR2 are SGHDT and YYEEEE. V trimming: 4 bases; J trimming: 3 bases; junction bases outside the gene matches: 7. The length of the CDR3 is 14 residues. DNA of the CDR3: TGTGCCAGCAGCAGAACAGGGGACAACTACGAGCAGTACTTC. Translation gives CASSRTGDNYEQYF.

The chain employs TRBV7-9 and TRBJ1-1; 7 bases are shared with TRBD1. The CDR3 has 13 residues. The ends lost 5 bases at V and 7 bases at J; junction bases unmatched: 7. Germline CDR1 reads SEHNR; CDR2 reads FQNEAQ (reference sequence). The CDR3 is CASSVRGQYEAFF. The CDR3 region has the DNA TGTGCCAGCAGCGTGAGGGGACAGTATGAAGCTTTCTTT.

This clone appeared a single time. This sequence joins TRBV5-8 and TRBJ2-1; 11 bases are shared with TRBD2. The CDR3 extends over 19 amino acids. The trim removed 1 base at V and 6 bases at J, leaving 15 bases unmatched. Germline assignment: CDR1 SGHTS and CDR2 YDEGEE. CDR3 in amino acids: CASSLYETSGAIGGNEQFF. The CDR3 DNA reads as TGTGCCAGCAGCTTGTACGAGACTAGCGGGGCCATAGGAGGCAATGAGCAGTTCTTC. Drawing the rest from reference TRBV5-8 and TRBJ2-1, the complete variable domain is EAGVTQSPTHLIKTRGQQATLRCSPISGHTSVYWYQQALGLGLQFLLWYDEGEERNRGNFPPRFSGRQFPNYSSELNVNALELEDSALYLCASSLYETSGAIGGNEQFFGPGTRLTVL.

V and J are TRBV19 and TRBJ2-5; tentative D call: TRBD1 (6 bases). The CDR3 runs to 12 residues. Germline assignment: CDR1 LNHDA and CDR2 SQIVND (reference sequence). Trimming took off 7 bases at V and 10 bases at J, with 16 bases between the two ends. The CDR3 loop reads CASTLQGKDQYF. The DNA for the CDR3 is TGTGCCAGTACCCTACAGGGTAAGGACCAGTACTTC.

The gene calls are TRBV19 and TRBJ1-4, with D possibly being TRBD1 (6 bases). CDR1 and CDR2 from the germline V gene are LNHDA and SQIVND (reference sequence). V was cut by 8 bases and J by 8 bases, with 18 bases left in between. The CDR3 covers 14 residues. The CDR3, as DNA: TGTGCCAGTGCCCCGGGAGGGGGAAAAGAAAAACTGTTTTTT. Amino acids: CASAPGGGKEKLFF.

The chain combines TRBV7-9 with TRBJ2-7, with D uncertain. The CDR3 loop spans 11 amino acids. With 5 bases removed from V and 6 bases from J, the gap between germline ends came to 8 bases. In germline, CDR1 is SEHNR, CDR2 FQNEAQ (reference sequence). This CDR3 reads CASSLSAEQYF. In DNA, the CDR3 is TGTGCCAGCAGCCTCAGTGCCGAGCAGTACTTC. The entire variable domain, with the rest obtained from reference TRBV7-9 and TRBJ2-7, is as follows: DTGVSQNPRHKITKRGQNVTFRCDPISEHNRLYWYRQTLGQGPEFLTYFQNEAQLEKSRLLSDRFSAERPKGSFSTLEIQRTEQGDSAMYLCASSLSAEQYFGPGTRLTVT.

Turning to this clone: This same CDR3 is encoded by further DNA sequences in the sample. The gene calls are TRBV11-2 and TRBJ2-7, with D possibly TRBD1 on 5 matching bases. Germline V gene lookup returns CDR1 SGHAT and CDR2 FQNNGV. V lost 3 bases, J lost 7 bases, and 13 bases lay in between. This CDR3 has 13 residues. DNA for the CDR3: TGTGCCAGCAGCTTGGGGCCCAGTCGGGAGCAGTACTTC. This gives the protein CASSLGPSREQYF.

The chain carries TRBV7-6 and TRBJ2-7, with 9 positions matching TRBD1. The CDR3 consists of 14 residues. CDR1 and CDR2 from the germline V gene are SGHVS and FNYEAQ. With 4 bases clipped from V and 4 bases from J, the junction kept 5 bases outside the gene matches. In DNA form, the CDR3 reads TGTGCCAGCAGCTCCGGGACAGGGTTTTACGAGCAGTACTTC. Its translation: CASSSGTGFYEQYF. The full variable domain, rest sourced from reference TRBV7-6 and TRBJ2-7, is GAGVSQSPRYKVTKRGQDVALRCDPISGHVSLYWYRQALGQGPEFLTYFNYEAQQDKSGLPNDRFSAERPEGSISTLTIQRTEQRDSAMYRCASSSGTGFYEQYFGPGTRLTVT.

This rearrangement joins TRBV6-1 to TRBJ1-1, with 9 bases matching TRBD1. This CDR3 is built from 13 residues. Germline CDR1 and CDR2: MNHNS and SASEGT. The ends lost 6 bases at V and 6 bases at J; junction bases unmatched: 5. CDR3 loop: CASSRTGEAEAFF. CDR3 DNA sequence: TGTGCCAGCAGCCGGACAGGGGAAGCTGAAGCTTTCTTT.

This clone was seen only once. The V and J genes are TRBV6-6 and TRBJ1-5; weak D call: TRBD1 (5 bases). V lost 8 bases, J lost 0 bases, and 11 bases lay in between. The CDR3 covers 14 residues. The germline CDR1 and CDR2 sequences are MNHNY and SVGAGI (reference sequence). As DNA, the CDR3 is TGTGCCAGCGAGGGGCGGGTTAGCAATCAGCCCCAGCATTTT. This translates into CASEGRVSNQPQHF.

The chain combines TRBV11-2 with TRBJ2-7; D might be TRBD1 or TRBD2, each matching 5 bases. V lost 2 bases to trimming and J lost 2 bases, with 13 bases between them. The CDR3 is made up of 15 amino acids. The V gene's germline CDR1 is SGHAT and CDR2 FQNNGV. CDR3 sequence: CASSLTGTATYEQYF. CDR3 DNA sequence: TGTGCCAGCAGCTTAACCGGGACGGCGACCTACGAGCAGTACTTC. The whole variable domain, remainder taken from reference TRBV11-2 and TRBJ2-7, is EAGVAQSPRYKIIEKRQSVAFWCNPISGHATLYWYQQILGQGPKLLIQFQNNGVVDDSQLPKDRFSAERLKGVDSTLKIQPAKLEDSAVYLCASSLTGTATYEQYFGPGTRLTVT.

The rearrangement links TRBV30 to TRBJ1-6; no clear D gene. CDR1 and CDR2 (germline): GTSNPN, SVGIG (reference sequence). The CDR3 sequence is 14 residues long. V shed 2 bases and J shed 7 bases, with 12 bases lying between them. CDR3 sequence: CAWSNPPGNSPLHF. In nucleotides, the CDR3 is TGTGCCTGGAGTAATCCCCCGGGAAATTCACCCCTCCACTTT. Full variable domain (outside the CDR3, taken from reference TRBV30 and TRBJ1-6): SQTIHQWPATLVQPVGSPLSLECTVEGTSNPNLYWYRQAAGRGLQLLFYSVGIGQISSEVPQNLSASRPQDRQFILSSKKLLLSDSGFYLCAWSNPPGNSPLHFGNGTRLTVT.

V is TRBV5-5 and J is TRBJ2-1; the match to TRBD1 covers 11 bases. Germline values: CDR1 SGHKS, CDR2 YYEKEE (reference sequence). With V trimmed by 4 bases and J by 0 bases, 3 bases remained unmatched. There are 16 residues in the CDR3. This chain's CDR3 is CASSLGQGASYNEQFF. In DNA, the CDR3 is TGTGCCAGCAGCCTCGGACAGGGGGCCTCCTACAATGAGCAGTTCTTC. The full variable domain, its missing parts supplied by reference TRBV5-5 and TRBJ2-1, is DAGVTQSPTHLIKTRGQQVTLRCSPISGHKSVSWYQQVLGQGPQFIFQYYEKEERGRGNFPDRFSARQFPNYSSELNVNALLLGDSALYLCASSLGQGASYNEQFFGPGTRLTVL.

This clone was seen only once. The rearrangement uses TRBV6-6 and TRBJ2-1; unclear D gene. The CDR3 contains 14 residues. Trimming stripped 6 bases from V and 6 bases from J, with 15 bases between. Germline assignment: CDR1 MNHNY and CDR2 SVGAGI (reference sequence). In DNA form, the CDR3 reads TGTGCCAGCAGCCCATTGGGGTCAGCCAATGAGCAGTTCTTC. It encodes CASSPLGSANEQFF.

CDR3 DNA sequence: TGTGCCAGCAGTGAAATTGGTGGGACAAGCAACTATGGCTACACCTTC. The encoded protein is CASSEIGGTSNYGYTF. The J gene is TRBJ1-2, the V gene TRBV6-1, with D possibly matching TRBD1 (6 bases). The CDR3 extends over 16 amino acids. V lost 2 bases to trimming and J lost 2 bases, with 15 bases between them. Germline V gives CDR1 MNHNS, CDR2 SASEGT.